This T cell receptor (beta chain) was captured in a study of blood T cell repertoires in COVID-19. Germline V gene data show CDR1 as LGHDT and CDR2 as YNNKEL (reference sequence). This CDR3 has 15 amino acids. V dropped 4 bases and J dropped 2; count of bases not matched to a gene: 3. Using immunoSEQ multiplex PCR, the repertoire was profiled, and TCRdb retains in-frame clones only, with some absent. The profile shows some 300,000 clones, 90% of them singletons. The material sequenced was peripheral blood. This rearrangement joins TRBV3-1 (or the pseudogene TRBV3-2) to TRBJ2-7, with 12 bases identical to TRBD2. The clonotype was recovered from a woman between 40 and 55 years old with COVID-19, enrolled during active disease. The CDR3, as DNA: TGTGCCAGCAGCCCAGGACTAGCGGGGACCTACGAGCAGTACTTC. Protein sequence: CASSPGLAGTYEQYF.